A selection of T cell receptor beta chains follows, all from one sample in a study of blood T cells in healthy people across ages. Using its own MiXCR run on the 5' RACE reads, TCRdb lists one record per CDR3 protein. The table includes about 650,000 distinct CDR3 sequences, about 34% detected once. The material sequenced was blood. The receptors were sampled from a woman of 80 years or more in good health. CDR3s include the opening cysteine and the closing phenylalanine or tryptophan. D genes are given only for firm matches. Only some rows state a clone size, as once, few, many or a class for expanded clones.

J gene: TRBJ1-1
V gene: TRBV6-5
clone size: few
CDR3 length: 14
D gene: TRBD1
CDR3 protein: CASEKTGRGTEAFF
CDR3 DNA: TGTGCCAGCGAAAAGACAGGGAGGGGGACTGAAGCTTTCTTT

J gene: TRBJ2-6
V gene: TRBV6-2/TRBV6-3
clone size: -
CDR3 length: 18
D gene: TRBD2
CDR3 protein: CASALGRDAASGANVLTF
CDR3 DNA: TGTGCCAGCGCCTTGGGGAGGGACGCCGCCTCTGGGGCCAACGTCCTGACTTTC

J gene: TRBJ1-1
V gene: TRBV20-1
clone size: -
CDR3 length: 14
D gene: TRBD1
CDR3 protein: CSARVAQGDTEAFF
CDR3 DNA: TGCAGTGCTAGAGTGGCACAGGGGGACACTGAAGCTTTCTTT

J gene: TRBJ1-6
V gene: TRBV12-5
clone size: few
CDR3 length: 16
D gene: -
CDR3 protein: CASGEDWDFSNSPLHF
CDR3 DNA: TGTGCTAGTGGTGAAGATTGGGACTTCAGTAATTCACCCCTCCACTTT

J gene: TRBJ2-7
V gene: TRBV20-1
clone size: many
CDR3 length: 14
D gene: TRBD2
CDR3 protein: CSAAGTSGSYEQYF
CDR3 DNA: TGCAGTGCGGCGGGGACTAGCGGGAGTTACGAGCAGTACTTC

J gene: TRBJ2-5
V gene: TRBV20-1
clone size: -
CDR3 length: 12
D gene: -
CDR3 protein: CRAGVHRETQYF
CDR3 DNA: TGCAGAGCCGGGGTACACCGAGAGACCCAGTACTTC

J gene: TRBJ1-5
V gene: TRBV25-1
clone size: many
CDR3 length: 12
D gene: -
CDR3 protein: CASSGWGSLLHF
CDR3 DNA: TGTGCCAGCAGTGGCTGGGGGTCTCTCTTGCATTTT

J gene: TRBJ1-5
V gene: TRBV27
clone size: many
CDR3 length: 15
D gene: -
CDR3 protein: CASSWASGSNQPQHF
CDR3 DNA: TGTGCCAGCAGTTGGGCCTCAGGGAGCAATCAGCCCCAGCATTTT

J gene: TRBJ2-1
V gene: TRBV9
clone size: -
CDR3 length: 16
D gene: TRBD1
CDR3 protein: CASSVFGQGRGNEQFF
CDR3 DNA: TGTGCCAGCAGCGTTTTTGGACAGGGGCGAGGCAATGAGCAGTTCTTC

J gene: TRBJ1-2
V gene: TRBV28
clone size: -
CDR3 length: 13
D gene: -
CDR3 protein: CTSTFPGLGDYTF
CDR3 DNA: TGTACCAGCACCTTTCCCGGGCTGGGTGACTACACCTTC

J gene: TRBJ2-5
V gene: TRBV6-1
clone size: -
CDR3 length: 14
D gene: -
CDR3 protein: CASSERAPRNEQYF
CDR3 DNA: TGTGCCAGCAGTGAACGGGCCCCCCGGAATGAGCAGTACTTC

J gene: TRBJ2-5
V gene: TRBV4-1
clone size: -
CDR3 length: 13
D gene: -
CDR3 protein: CASSRAGQETQYF
CDR3 DNA: TGCGCCAGCAGCCGAGCAGGCCAAGAGACCCAGTACTTC

J gene: TRBJ2-6
V gene: TRBV4-1
clone size: -
CDR3 length: 24
D gene: TRBD2
CDR3 protein: CASSQGLAGGPSRGSRSGANVLTF
CDR3 DNA: TGCGCCAGCAGCCAGGGACTAGCGGGAGGGCCTTCTAGGGGCTCGCGGTCTGGGGCCAACGTCCTGACTTTC

J gene: TRBJ2-4
V gene: TRBV27
clone size: many
CDR3 length: 15
D gene: TRBD2
CDR3 protein: CASSLSWTSKNIQYF
CDR3 DNA: TGTGCCAGCAGTTTATCTTGGACTAGCAAAAACATTCAGTACTTC

J gene: TRBJ1-1
V gene: TRBV7-8
clone size: -
CDR3 length: 15
D gene: -
CDR3 protein: CASSQDNVRNTEAFF
CDR3 DNA: TGTGCCAGCAGCCAGGATAATGTCCGGAACACTGAAGCTTTCTTT

J gene: TRBJ2-3
V gene: TRBV20-1
clone size: -
CDR3 length: 15
D gene: -
CDR3 protein: CSAGGSSRRTDTQYF
CDR3 DNA: TGCAGTGCCGGCGGTAGCTCTCGGCGCACAGATACGCAGTATTTT

J gene: TRBJ2-3
V gene: TRBV15
clone size: -
CDR3 length: 16
D gene: TRBD2
CDR3 protein: CATSRWTSGVLDTQYF
CDR3 DNA: TGTGCCACCAGCCGATGGACTAGCGGGGTTTTGGATACGCAGTATTTT

J gene: TRBJ2-3
V gene: TRBV12-3/TRBV12-4
clone size: few
CDR3 length: 16
D gene: TRBD1
CDR3 protein: CASSPGTVMRTDTQYF
CDR3 DNA: TGTGCCAGCAGTCCCGGGACAGTAATGAGAACAGATACGCAGTATTTT

J gene: TRBJ2-7
V gene: TRBV11-1
clone size: many
CDR3 length: 12
D gene: -
CDR3 protein: CASGTGSYEQYF
CDR3 DNA: TGTGCCAGCGGTACCGGCTCCTACGAGCAGTACTTC

J gene: TRBJ2-3
V gene: TRBV7-6
clone size: many
CDR3 length: 13
D gene: -
CDR3 protein: CASSSGPRDTQYF
CDR3 DNA: TGTGCCAGCAGCTCGGGGCCTCGGGATACGCAGTATTTT

J gene: TRBJ1-1
V gene: TRBV6-6
clone size: -
CDR3 length: 13
D gene: -
CDR3 protein: CASSTAAGTEAFF
CDR3 DNA: TGTGCCAGCAGTACTGCCGCAGGGACTGAAGCTTTCTTT

J gene: TRBJ2-7
V gene: TRBV23-1
clone size: -
CDR3 length: 13
D gene: TRBD1
CDR3 protein: CASSLRGPYEQYF
CDR3 DNA: TGCGCCAGCAGCCTGAGGGGGCCCTACGAGCAGTACTTC

J gene: TRBJ1-5
V gene: TRBV27
clone size: -
CDR3 length: 12
D gene: -
CDR3 protein: CASSTRGKPQHF
CDR3 DNA: TGTGCCAGCAGTACCAGAGGGAAGCCCCAGCATTTT

J gene: TRBJ2-7
V gene: TRBV7-6
clone size: many
CDR3 length: 13
D gene: -
CDR3 protein: CASSFSILYEQYF
CDR3 DNA: TGTGCCAGCAGCTTTTCCATACTCTACGAGCAGTACTTC

J gene: TRBJ2-5
V gene: TRBV20-1
clone size: many
CDR3 length: 14
D gene: TRBD1
CDR3 protein: CSAKTGGRGETQYF
CDR3 DNA: TGCAGTGCTAAGACAGGGGGCCGCGGGGAGACCCAGTACTTC

J gene: TRBJ2-7
V gene: TRBV27
clone size: few
CDR3 length: 14
D gene: TRBD1
CDR3 protein: CVSSSGTGVSEQYF
CDR3 DNA: TGTGTCAGCAGTTCCGGGACAGGGGTTAGCGAGCAGTACTTC

J gene: TRBJ2-7
V gene: TRBV20-1
clone size: -
CDR3 length: 12
D gene: -
CDR3 protein: CSAKQGPCEQYF
CDR3 DNA: TGCAGTGCTAAGCAGGGTCCCTGCGAGCAGTACTTC

J gene: TRBJ2-2
V gene: TRBV27
clone size: -
CDR3 length: 15
D gene: -
CDR3 protein: CASNPLGGLTGELFF
CDR3 DNA: TGTGCCAGCAATCCGCTGGGGGGCCTAACCGGGGAGCTGTTTTTT

J gene: TRBJ2-5
V gene: TRBV4-2
clone size: -
CDR3 length: 15
D gene: TRBD2
CDR3 protein: CASSRVGTSQETQYF
CDR3 DNA: TGTGCCAGCAGCCGAGTAGGGACTAGCCAAGAGACCCAGTACTTC

J gene: TRBJ1-5
V gene: TRBV5-1
clone size: -
CDR3 length: 13
D gene: -
CDR3 protein: CASSQQGGQPQHF
CDR3 DNA: TGCGCCAGCAGCCAGCAGGGAGGACAGCCCCAGCATTTT

J gene: TRBJ1-1
V gene: TRBV27
clone size: -
CDR3 length: 15
D gene: TRBD1
CDR3 protein: CASSLDRGPGTVAFF
CDR3 DNA: TGTGCCAGCAGTTTGGACAGGGGGCCGGGAACTGTAGCTTTCTTT

J gene: TRBJ2-6
V gene: TRBV3-1
clone size: many
CDR3 length: 21
D gene: TRBD1
CDR3 protein: CASSQRRLTGTGGSGANVLTF
CDR3 DNA: TGTGCCAGCAGCCAAAGGAGGTTGACAGGGACAGGGGGCTCTGGGGCCAACGTCCTGACTTTC

J gene: TRBJ2-1
V gene: TRBV29-1
clone size: many
CDR3 length: 14
D gene: -
CDR3 protein: CSVVGTQGLTEQFF
CDR3 DNA: TGCAGCGTTGTGGGGACACAGGGTTTAACTGAGCAGTTCTTC

J gene: TRBJ1-2
V gene: TRBV18
clone size: -
CDR3 length: 14
D gene: -
CDR3 protein: CASSPFPQNYGYTF
CDR3 DNA: TGTGCCAGCTCACCATTTCCACAGAACTATGGCTACACCTTC

J gene: TRBJ1-5
V gene: TRBV6-5
clone size: many
CDR3 length: 14
D gene: TRBD1
CDR3 protein: CASSNDRGNQPQHF
CDR3 DNA: TGTGCCAGCAGTAATGACAGGGGCAATCAGCCCCAGCATTTT

J gene: TRBJ1-2
V gene: TRBV20-1
clone size: many
CDR3 length: 16
D gene: -
CDR3 protein: CSARDLLRKRNYGYTF
CDR3 DNA: TGCAGTGCTAGAGATCTCTTACGCAAGAGAAACTATGGCTACACCTTC

J gene: TRBJ2-3
V gene: TRBV28
clone size: -
CDR3 length: 15
D gene: TRBD2
CDR3 protein: CASISPSGRSDTQYF
CDR3 DNA: TGTGCCAGCATATCCCCCAGCGGGAGATCAGATACGCAGTATTTT

J gene: TRBJ1-1
V gene: TRBV6-2/TRBV6-3
clone size: few
CDR3 length: 13
D gene: -
CDR3 protein: CASTNWFGTQAFF
CDR3 DNA: TGTGCCAGCACCAACTGGTTTGGGACTCAAGCTTTCTTT